This T cell receptor beta chain was found in a study of T-cell memory formation after mild COVID-19 (dated by TCRdb to the early 2020s). Describing the broader study: TCR sequence clusters from the two donors were found to be largely donor specific. In a couple of donors, T-cell clones that expanded and contracted after mild COVID-19 were followed by sequencing TCRalpha and TCRbeta repertoires longitudinally. Two young, previously healthy adult volunteers, one female and one male, were included in the cohort. Here is what the overall study found, with its caveats: Clones contracting from day 15 to 85 had balanced CD4/CD8 phenotypes, while a second wave expanding from day 15 to 37 was biased towards CD4+. The study covered only a couple of mild cases, and larger cohorts including severe cases with pre-infection samples were considered necessary. Whether the second-wave clones peaking on day 37 were SARS-CoV-2 specific was not confirmed. Contracting CD4+ clones turned up mainly in the CM and EM memory subsets, whereas EMRA was where CD8+ clones were enriched. Some responding clones were detected in pre-infection memory, which suggested that pre-existing cross-reactive memory T cells had joined the SARS-CoV-2 response.

This clonotype was found many times. Which antigen it targets is not known. No clone much larger than this one lies a single base away; base qualities are absent. Ficoll-Paque density gradient centrifugation was the method used to isolate PBMCs. Sequencer: Illumina NovaSeq 6000. cDNA libraries for TCRalpha and TCRbeta were prepared by 5'RACE using constant-segment primers, with sample barcodes and unique molecular identifiers added. Trizol reagent was used to extract RNA from every sample. The libraries were amplified in two PCR steps, and the second step added a second sample barcode and Illumina TruSeq adapters. Sequencing of the libraries was done on an Illumina NovaSeq, producing 2 x 150 bp paired-end reads. From the authors' description of their analysis: Demultiplexing of reads and collapsing into UMI-guided consensus sequences were performed with migec v1.2.7. Using mixcr v2.1.11, the UMI consensuses were aligned to TRA and TRB V and J templates and assembled into clonotypes. A clonotype was counted as expanded or contracted only when both edgeR and NoisET called the clonotype significant, with the noise models trained on biological replicates. edgeR calls used a false discovery rate-adjusted p below 0.01 and a log2 fold-change threshold of 1. PCA with hierarchical clustering of max-normalized trajectories of the 1000 most abundant clonotypes was used as exploratory dynamics analysis. Each responding clone was given a CD4 or CD8 phenotype based on the CD4+ and CD8+ repertoires, which had been sequenced separately. TCRdb handled the public reads itself, with Q25 trimming in fastp and clone calling in MiXCR, and kept productive beta chains. Under each unique CDR3 protein, matching rows form one entry showing the most common genes and DNA. It is TCRdb's table, rather than the study itself, that gives the V and J calls and clone size. This sample is represented by more than 100,000 distinct CDR3 sequences; about 5.9% of them were singletons. The top ten clones comprise 2% to 2.5% of the sample.

CDR3 length: 13 amino acids, cysteine to phenylalanine. Kept here is only the CDR3 DNA, which spans 39 bases and is read in frame from base 1. The germline V end is reduced by 5 bases and the J end by 3 bases; junction bases left unmatched: 3. CDR1 and CDR2, per the germline V gene, are SGHRS and YFSETQ. The clonotype originates from an adult woman who had mild COVID-19 (a few samples of this study predate the infection). The sample titles of this study are shuffled in the database, so cell type and time point are left out; the donor was told from shared clones. Specimen: PBMCs or a T cell subset sorted from them (not recorded which). This sequence uses TRBV5-1 and TRBJ2-7; 9 bases in the junction line up with TRBD2. The DNA reads as follows: TGCGCCAGCAGGATGACTAGCGGCTACGAGCAGTACTTC. Its amino acids are CASRMTSGYEQYF. Extended through the reference TRBV5-1 and TRBJ2-7 proteins, this CDR3 yields the full variable domain: KAGVTQTPRYLIKTRGQQVTLSCSPISGHRSVSWYQQTPGQGLQFLFEYFSETQRNKGNFPGRFSGRQFSNSRSEMNVSTLELGDSALYLCASRMTSGYEQYFGPGTRLTVT.